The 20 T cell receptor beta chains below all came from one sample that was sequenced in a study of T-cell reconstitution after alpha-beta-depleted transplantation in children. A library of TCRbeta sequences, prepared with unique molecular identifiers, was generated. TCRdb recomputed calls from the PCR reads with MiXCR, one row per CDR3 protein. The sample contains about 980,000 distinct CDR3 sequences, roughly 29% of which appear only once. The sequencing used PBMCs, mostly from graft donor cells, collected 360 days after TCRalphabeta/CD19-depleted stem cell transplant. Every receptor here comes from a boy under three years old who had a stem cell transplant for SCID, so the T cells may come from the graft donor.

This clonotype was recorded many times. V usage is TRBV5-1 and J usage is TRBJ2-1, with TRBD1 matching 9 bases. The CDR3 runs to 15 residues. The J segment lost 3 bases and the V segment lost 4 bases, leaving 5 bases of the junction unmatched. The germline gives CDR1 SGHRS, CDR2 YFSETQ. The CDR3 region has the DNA TGCGCCAGCAGCCCACGGACAGGGGACTACAATGAGCAGTTCTTC. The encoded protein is CASSPRTGDYNEQFF.

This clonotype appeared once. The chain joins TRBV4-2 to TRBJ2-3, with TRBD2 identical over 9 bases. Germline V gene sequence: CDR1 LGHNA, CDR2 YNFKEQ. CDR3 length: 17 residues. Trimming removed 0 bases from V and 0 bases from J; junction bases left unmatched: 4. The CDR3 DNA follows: TGTGCCAGCAGCCAAGATAGGGCGGGGGGGAGCACAGATACGCAGTATTTT. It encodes CASSQDRAGGSTDTQYF.

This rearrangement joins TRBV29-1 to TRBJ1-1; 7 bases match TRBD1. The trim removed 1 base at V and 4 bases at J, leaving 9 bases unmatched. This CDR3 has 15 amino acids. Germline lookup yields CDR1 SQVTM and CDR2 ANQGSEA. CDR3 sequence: CSVEAAGGKVTEAFF. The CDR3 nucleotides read TGCAGCGTTGAAGCGGCAGGGGGTAAGGTCACTGAAGCTTTCTTT.

CDR3 sequence reads: CASSQDDRGRKGYGYTF. The CDR3 nucleotides read TGCGCCAGCAGCCAAGATGACAGGGGGCGCAAGGGATATGGCTACACCTTC. The V and J genes are TRBV4-1 and TRBJ1-2; TRBD1 aligns across 10 bases. The V gene's germline CDR1 is MGHRA and CDR2 YSYEKL. This CDR3 has 17 amino acids. Germline trimming cut 0 bases from V and 5 bases from J; bases unmatched to any gene: 9.

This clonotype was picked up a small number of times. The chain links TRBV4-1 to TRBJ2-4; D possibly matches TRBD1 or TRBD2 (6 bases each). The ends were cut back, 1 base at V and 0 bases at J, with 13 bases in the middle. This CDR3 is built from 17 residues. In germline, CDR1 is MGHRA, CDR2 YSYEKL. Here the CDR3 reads CASSQGTGALAKNIQYF. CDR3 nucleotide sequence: TGCGCCAGCAGCCAAGGGACGGGGGCCCTAGCCAAAAACATTCAGTACTTC.

The CDR3 is CSVDTGELFF. DNA of the CDR3: TGCAGCGTGGACACCGGGGAGCTGTTTTTT. The V and J genes are TRBV29-1 and TRBJ2-2; D is unclear. Per the germline V gene, CDR1 is SQVTM and CDR2 is ANQGSEA. V was cut by 6 bases and J by 3 bases, with 2 bases left in between. The CDR3 loop spans 10 amino acids.

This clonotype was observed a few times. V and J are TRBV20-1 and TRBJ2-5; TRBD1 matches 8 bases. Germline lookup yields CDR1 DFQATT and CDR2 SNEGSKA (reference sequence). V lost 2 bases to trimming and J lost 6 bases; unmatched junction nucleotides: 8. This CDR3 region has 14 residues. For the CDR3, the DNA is TGCAGTGCTAGAAATCCAGGGGGCTCGAAGACCCAGTACTTC. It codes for CSARNPGGSKTQYF.

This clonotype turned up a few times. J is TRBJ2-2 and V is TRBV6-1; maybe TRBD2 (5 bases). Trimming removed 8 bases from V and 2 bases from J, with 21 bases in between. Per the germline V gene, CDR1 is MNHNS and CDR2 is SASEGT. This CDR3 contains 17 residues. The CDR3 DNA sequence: TGTGCCAGCGACTACCTGGCAGGAAAGTTAAACACCGGGGAGCTGTTTTTT. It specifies CASDYLAGKLNTGELFF.

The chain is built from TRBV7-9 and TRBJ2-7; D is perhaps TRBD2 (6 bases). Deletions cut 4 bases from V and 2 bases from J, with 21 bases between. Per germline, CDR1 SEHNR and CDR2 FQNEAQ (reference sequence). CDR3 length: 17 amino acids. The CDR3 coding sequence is TGTGCCAGCAGCTCCCCCGAAGGGACTTATTTAACCTACGAGCAGTACTTC. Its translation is CASSSPEGTYLTYEQYF.

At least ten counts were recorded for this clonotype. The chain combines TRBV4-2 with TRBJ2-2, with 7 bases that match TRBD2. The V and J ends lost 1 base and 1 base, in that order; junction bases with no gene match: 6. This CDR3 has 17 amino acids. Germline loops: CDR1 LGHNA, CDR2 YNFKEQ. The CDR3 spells CASSQVTLAVNTGELFF. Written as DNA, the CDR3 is TGTGCCAGCAGCCAAGTTACCCTAGCGGTGAACACCGGGGAGCTGTTTTTT.

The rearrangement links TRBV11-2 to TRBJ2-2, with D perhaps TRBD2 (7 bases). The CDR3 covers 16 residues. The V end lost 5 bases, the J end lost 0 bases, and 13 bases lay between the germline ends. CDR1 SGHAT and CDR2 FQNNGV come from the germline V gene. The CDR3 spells CASSGGRGTNTGELFF. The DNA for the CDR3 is TGTGCCAGCAGCGGGGGGAGGGGGACGAACACCGGGGAGCTGTTTTTT.

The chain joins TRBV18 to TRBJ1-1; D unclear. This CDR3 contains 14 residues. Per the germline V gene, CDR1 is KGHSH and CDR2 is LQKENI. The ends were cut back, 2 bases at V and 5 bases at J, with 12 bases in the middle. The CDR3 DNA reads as TGTGCCAGCTCACCAAATGGAGAAGGGACTGAAGCTTTCTTT. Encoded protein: CASSPNGEGTEAFF.

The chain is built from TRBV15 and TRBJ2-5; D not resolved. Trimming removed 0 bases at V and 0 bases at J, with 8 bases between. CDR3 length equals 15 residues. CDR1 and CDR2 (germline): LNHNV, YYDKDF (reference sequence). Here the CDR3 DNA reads TGTGCCACCAGCAGAGATATTGGGGACCAAGAGACCCAGTACTTC. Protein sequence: CATSRDIGDQETQYF.

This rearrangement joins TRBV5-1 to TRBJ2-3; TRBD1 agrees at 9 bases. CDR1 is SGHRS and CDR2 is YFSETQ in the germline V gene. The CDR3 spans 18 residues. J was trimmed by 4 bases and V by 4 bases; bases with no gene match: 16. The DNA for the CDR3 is TGCGCCAGCAGCCTCCCCCTACTTGCGGGGGACAGGGCAGATACGCAGTATTTT. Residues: CASSLPLLAGDRADTQYF.

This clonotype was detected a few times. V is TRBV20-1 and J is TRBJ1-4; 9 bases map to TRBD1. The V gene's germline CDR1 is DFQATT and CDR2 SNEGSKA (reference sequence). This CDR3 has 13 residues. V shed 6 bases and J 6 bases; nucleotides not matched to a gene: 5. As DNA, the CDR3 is TGCAGTGCGACAACAGGGGGCGATGAAAAACTGTTTTTT. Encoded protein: CSATTGGDEKLFF.

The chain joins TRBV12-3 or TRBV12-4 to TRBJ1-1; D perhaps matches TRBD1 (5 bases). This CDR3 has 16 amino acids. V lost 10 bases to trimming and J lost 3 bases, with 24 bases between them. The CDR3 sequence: CATRPGLRKGDTEAFF. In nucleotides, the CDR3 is TGTGCCACTAGACCGGGACTCCGAAAAGGGGACACTGAAGCTTTCTTT.

CDR3 loop: CASSQRDAPEQFF. CDR3 coding DNA: TGCGCCAGCAGCCAAAGGGACGCGCCTGAGCAGTTCTTC. V is TRBV5-1 and J is TRBJ2-1; D may match TRBD1 or TRBD2 (5 bases each). V gave up 4 bases and J gave up 9 bases, with 14 bases separating them. CDR3 size: 13 residues. Germline loops: CDR1 SGHRS, CDR2 YFSETQ.

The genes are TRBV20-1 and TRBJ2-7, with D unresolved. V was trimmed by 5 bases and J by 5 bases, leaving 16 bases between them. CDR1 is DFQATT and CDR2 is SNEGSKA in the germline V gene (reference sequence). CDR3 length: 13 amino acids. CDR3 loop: CSAGVTRVDEQYF. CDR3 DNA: TGCAGTGCTGGGGTAACAAGGGTCGACGAGCAGTACTTC.

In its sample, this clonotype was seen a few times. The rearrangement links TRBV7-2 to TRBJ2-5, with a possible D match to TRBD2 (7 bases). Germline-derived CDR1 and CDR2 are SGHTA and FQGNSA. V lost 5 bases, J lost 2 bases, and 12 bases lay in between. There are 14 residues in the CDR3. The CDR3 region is CASSRGAIQETQYF. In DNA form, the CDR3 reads TGTGCCAGCAGCCGGGGGGCCATTCAAGAGACCCAGTACTTC.

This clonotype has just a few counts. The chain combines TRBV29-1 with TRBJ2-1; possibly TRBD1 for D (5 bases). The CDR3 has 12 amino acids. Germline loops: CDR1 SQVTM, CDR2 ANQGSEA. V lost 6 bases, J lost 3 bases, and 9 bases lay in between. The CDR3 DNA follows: TGCAGCGTAAGGGGTCACTACAATGAGCAGTTCTTC. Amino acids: CSVRGHYNEQFF.